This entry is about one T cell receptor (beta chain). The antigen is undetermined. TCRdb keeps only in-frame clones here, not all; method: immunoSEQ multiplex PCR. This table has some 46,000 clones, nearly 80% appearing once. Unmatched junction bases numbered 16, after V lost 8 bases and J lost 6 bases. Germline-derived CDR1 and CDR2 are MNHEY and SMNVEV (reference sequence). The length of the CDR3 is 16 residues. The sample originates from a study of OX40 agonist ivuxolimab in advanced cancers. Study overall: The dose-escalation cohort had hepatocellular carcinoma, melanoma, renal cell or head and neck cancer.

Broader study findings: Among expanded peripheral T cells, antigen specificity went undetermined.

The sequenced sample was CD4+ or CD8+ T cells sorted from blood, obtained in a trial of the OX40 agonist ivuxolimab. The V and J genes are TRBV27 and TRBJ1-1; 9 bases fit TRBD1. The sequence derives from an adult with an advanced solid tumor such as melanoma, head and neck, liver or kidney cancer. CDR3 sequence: CASQEWSGTGSAEAFF. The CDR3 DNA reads TGTGCCAGCCAGGAGTGGTCCGGGACAGGGTCGGCTGAAGCTTTCTTT.